The 6 T cell receptor beta chains presented below share a single source sample, sequenced in a study of cytomegalovirus exposure and HLA in healthy donors. PCR primers comprised 60 Vbeta and 13 Jbeta primers. The table came from immunoSEQ multiplex PCR; TCRdb's copy has only in-frame clones and leaves some out. The sample lists about 140,000 clones, about 78% occurring once. Sample: PBMCs. These receptors were taken from a male donor in good health and CMV-seronegative.

The chain carries TRBV30 and TRBJ1-6; 7 nucleotides align to TRBD1. V trimming: 4 bases; J trimming: 7 bases; junction bases outside the gene matches: 10. Germline lookup yields CDR1 GTSNPN and CDR2 SVGIG (reference sequence). The CDR3 loop spans 15 amino acids. CDR3 coding DNA: TGTGCCTGGACACGACTGACAGGGATAAATTCACCCCTCCACTTT. As protein: CAWTRLTGINSPLHF.

The rearrangement uses TRBV5-4 and TRBJ2-7, with 7 bases that match TRBD2. The CDR3 is made up of 15 amino acids. V lost 0 bases and J lost 3; bases outside the gene matches: 6. Germline CDR1 and CDR2: SGHNT and YYREEE (reference sequence). The CDR3 region has the DNA TGTGCCAGCAGCTTGGCTGGCGGGAGACTCTACGAGCAGTACTTC. Amino acid sequence: CASSLAGGRLYEQYF.

The chain joins TRBV9 to TRBJ1-5; D call uncertain. Deletions cut 0 bases from V and 5 bases from J, with 21 bases between. Germline V gene data show CDR1 as SGDLS and CDR2 as YYNGEE. The CDR3 is 18 amino acids. In nucleotides, the CDR3 is TGTGCCAGCAGCGTAGCCAAACGCGGCCTCCAACGGGATCAGCCCCAGCATTTT. This sequence encodes CASSVAKRGLQRDQPQHF.

The chain joins TRBV6-5 to TRBJ1-5; D unresolved. The CDR3 is made up of 14 amino acids. V was shortened by 0 bases and J by 2 bases, with 5 bases between the two germline ends. Per the germline V gene, CDR1 is MNHEY and CDR2 is SVGAGI. The CDR3 DNA reads TGTGCCAGCAGTTACTCGTCTGGCAATCAGCCCCAGCATTTT. Protein sequence: CASSYSSGNQPQHF.

This clone was counted only a few times. The V call is TRBV5-1, the J call TRBJ1-6; no clear D gene. Trimming removed 0 bases from V and 10 bases from J, with 20 bases in between. The CDR3 spans 17 residues. Germline V gene data show CDR1 as SGHRS and CDR2 as YFSETQ. CDR3 region: CASSLGLGGPGNSPLHF. The CDR3 DNA follows: TGCGCCAGCAGCTTGGGGCTTGGAGGCCCCGGTAACTCACCCCTCCACTTT.

The CDR3 nucleotides read TGTGCCAGCAGTTACGCCGGGACAGATAATTCACCCCTCCACTTT. It codes for CASSYAGTDNSPLHF. V usage is TRBV6-5 and J usage is TRBJ1-6; 7 bases line up with TRBD1. This CDR3 contains 15 residues. V lost 2 bases, J lost 5 bases, and 3 bases stayed unmatched. From germline, CDR1 is MNHEY and CDR2 SVGAGI.